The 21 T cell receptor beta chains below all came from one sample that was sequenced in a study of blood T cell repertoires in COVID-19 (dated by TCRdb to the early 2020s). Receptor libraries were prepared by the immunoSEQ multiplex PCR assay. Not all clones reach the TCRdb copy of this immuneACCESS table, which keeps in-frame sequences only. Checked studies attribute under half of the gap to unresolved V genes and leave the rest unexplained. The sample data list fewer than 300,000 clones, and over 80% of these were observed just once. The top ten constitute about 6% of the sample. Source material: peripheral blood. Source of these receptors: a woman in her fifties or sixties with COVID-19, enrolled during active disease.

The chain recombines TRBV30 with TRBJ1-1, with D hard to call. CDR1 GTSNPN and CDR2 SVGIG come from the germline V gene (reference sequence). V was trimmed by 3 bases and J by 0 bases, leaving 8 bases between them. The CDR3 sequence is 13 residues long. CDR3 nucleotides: TGTGCCTGGAGACGACATCTGAACACTGAAGCTTTCTTT. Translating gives CAWRRHLNTEAFF.

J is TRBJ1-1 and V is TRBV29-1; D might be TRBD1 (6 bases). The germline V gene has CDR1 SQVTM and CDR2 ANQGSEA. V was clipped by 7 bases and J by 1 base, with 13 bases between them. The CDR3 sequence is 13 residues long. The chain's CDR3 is CSAGGRENTEAFF. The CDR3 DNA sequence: TGCAGCGCCGGGGGGCGGGAGAACACTGAAGCTTTCTTT.

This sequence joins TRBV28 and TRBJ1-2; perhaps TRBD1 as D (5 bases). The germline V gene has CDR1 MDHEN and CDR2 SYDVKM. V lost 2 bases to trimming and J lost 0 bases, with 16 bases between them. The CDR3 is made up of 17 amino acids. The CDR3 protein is CASSLSRWGQTNYGYTF. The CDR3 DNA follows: TGTGCCAGCAGTTTAAGCAGGTGGGGCCAGACTAACTATGGCTACACCTTC.

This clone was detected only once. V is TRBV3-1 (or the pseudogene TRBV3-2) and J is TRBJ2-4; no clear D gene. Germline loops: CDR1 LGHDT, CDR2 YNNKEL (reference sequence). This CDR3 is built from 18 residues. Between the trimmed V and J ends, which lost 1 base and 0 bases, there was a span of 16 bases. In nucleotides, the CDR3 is TGTGCCAGCAGCCAAGCCCCCCCCAGTCTCCTAGCCAAAAACATTCAGTACTTC. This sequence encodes CASSQAPPSLLAKNIQYF.

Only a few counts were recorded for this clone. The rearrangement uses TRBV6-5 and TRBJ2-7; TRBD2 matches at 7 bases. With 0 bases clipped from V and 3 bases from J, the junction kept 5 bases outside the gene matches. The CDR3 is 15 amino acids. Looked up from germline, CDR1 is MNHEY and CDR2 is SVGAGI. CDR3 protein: CASSYSGREGYEQYF. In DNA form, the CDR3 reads TGTGCCAGCAGTTACTCGGGAAGGGAGGGCTACGAGCAGTACTTC.

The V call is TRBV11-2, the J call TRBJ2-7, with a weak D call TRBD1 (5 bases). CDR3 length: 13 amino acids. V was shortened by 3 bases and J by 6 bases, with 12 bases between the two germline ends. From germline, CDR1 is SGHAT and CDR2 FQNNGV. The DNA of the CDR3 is TGTGCCAGCAGCTTCGACAGCGTGGGCGAGCAGTACTTC. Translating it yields CASSFDSVGEQYF.

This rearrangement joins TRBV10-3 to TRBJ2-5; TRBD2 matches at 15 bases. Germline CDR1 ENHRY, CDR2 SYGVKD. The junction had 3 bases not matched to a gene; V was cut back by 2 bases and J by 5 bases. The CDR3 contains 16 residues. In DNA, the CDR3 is TGTGCCATCAGTGAGGCCGGGACTAGCGGGAGGGAGACCCAGTACTTC. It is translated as CAISEAGTSGRETQYF.

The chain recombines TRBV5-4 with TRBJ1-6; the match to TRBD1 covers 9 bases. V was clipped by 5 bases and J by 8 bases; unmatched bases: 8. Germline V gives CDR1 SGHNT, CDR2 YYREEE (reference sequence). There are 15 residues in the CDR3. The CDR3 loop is CASRARDRGDSPLHF. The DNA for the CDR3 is TGTGCCAGCAGGGCCCGAGACAGGGGGGATTCACCCCTCCACTTT.

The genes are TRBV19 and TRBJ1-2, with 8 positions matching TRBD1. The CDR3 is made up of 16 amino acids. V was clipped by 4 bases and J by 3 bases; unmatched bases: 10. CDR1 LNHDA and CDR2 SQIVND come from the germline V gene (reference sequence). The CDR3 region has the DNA TGTGCCAGTAGTACTGGACAGGGAAGGGCCTACTATGGCTACACCTTC. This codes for CASSTGQGRAYYGYTF.

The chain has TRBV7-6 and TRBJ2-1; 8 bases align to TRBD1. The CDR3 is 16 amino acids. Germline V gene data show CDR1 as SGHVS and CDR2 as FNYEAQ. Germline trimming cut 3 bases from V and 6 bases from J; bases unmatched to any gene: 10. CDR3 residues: CASSFPGQGIVNEQFF. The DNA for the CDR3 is TGTGCCAGCAGCTTTCCTGGACAGGGAATCGTCAATGAGCAGTTCTTC.

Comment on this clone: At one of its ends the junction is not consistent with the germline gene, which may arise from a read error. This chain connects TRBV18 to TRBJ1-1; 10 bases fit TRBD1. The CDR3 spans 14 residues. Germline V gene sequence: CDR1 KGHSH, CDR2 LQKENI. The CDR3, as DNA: TGTGCCAGCTCACAGACCGGGACAGGGGCCCCGCACCCTTTT. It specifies CASSQTGTGAPHPF.

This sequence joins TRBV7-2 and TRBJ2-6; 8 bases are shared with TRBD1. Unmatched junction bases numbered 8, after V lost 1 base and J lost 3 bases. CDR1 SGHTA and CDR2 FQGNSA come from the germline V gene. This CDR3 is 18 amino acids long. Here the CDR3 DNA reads TGTGCCAGCAGCTTAGTCAGGGGGCTTTTGGGTGGGGCCAACGTCCTGACTTTC. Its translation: CASSLVRGLLGGANVLTF. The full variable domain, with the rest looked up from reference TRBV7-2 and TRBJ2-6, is GAGVSQSPSNKVTEKGKDVELRCDPISGHTALYWYRQSLGQGLEFLIYFQGNSAPDKSGLPSDRFSAERTGGSVSTLTIQRTQQEDSAVYLCASSLVRGLLGGANVLTFGAGSRLTVL.

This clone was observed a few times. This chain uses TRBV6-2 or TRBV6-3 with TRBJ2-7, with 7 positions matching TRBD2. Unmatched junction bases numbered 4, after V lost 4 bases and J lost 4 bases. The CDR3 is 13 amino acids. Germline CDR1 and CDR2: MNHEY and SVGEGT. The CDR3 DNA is TGTGCCAGCAGTTGGGAGGGCCTGTACGAGCAGTACTTC. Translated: CASSWEGLYEQYF.

In DNA form, the CDR3 reads TGTGCCAGCAGCTCCGCCGGGACAGGGACCTACGAGCAGTACTTC. Translation gives CASSSAGTGTYEQYF. The chain combines TRBV28 with TRBJ2-7, with 9 bases that match TRBD1. The CDR3 is 15 residues long. Looked up from germline, CDR1 is MDHEN and CDR2 is SYDVKM. Trimming at V came to 6 bases and at J to 2 bases, leaving 8 bases not matched to a gene.

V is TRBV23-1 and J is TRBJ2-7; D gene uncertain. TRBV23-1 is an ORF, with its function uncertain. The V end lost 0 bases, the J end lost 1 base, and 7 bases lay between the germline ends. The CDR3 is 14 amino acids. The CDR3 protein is CASSQSPFSYEQYF. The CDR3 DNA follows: TGCGCCAGCAGTCAATCTCCTTTTTCCTACGAGCAGTACTTC.

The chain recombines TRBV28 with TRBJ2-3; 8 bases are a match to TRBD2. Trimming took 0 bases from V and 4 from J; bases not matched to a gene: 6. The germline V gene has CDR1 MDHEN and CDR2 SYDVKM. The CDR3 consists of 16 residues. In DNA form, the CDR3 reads TGTGCCAGCAGTTTATGGGTTAGCGGGAACCCAGATACGCAGTATTTT. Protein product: CASSLWVSGNPDTQYF.

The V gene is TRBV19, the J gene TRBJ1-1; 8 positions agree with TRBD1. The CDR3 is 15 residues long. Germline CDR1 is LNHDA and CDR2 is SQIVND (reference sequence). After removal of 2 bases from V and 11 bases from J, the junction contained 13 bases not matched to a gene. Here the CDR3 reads CASSIPPDRGGGAFF. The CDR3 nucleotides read TGTGCCAGTAGTATACCCCCCGACAGGGGTGGAGGGGCTTTCTTT.

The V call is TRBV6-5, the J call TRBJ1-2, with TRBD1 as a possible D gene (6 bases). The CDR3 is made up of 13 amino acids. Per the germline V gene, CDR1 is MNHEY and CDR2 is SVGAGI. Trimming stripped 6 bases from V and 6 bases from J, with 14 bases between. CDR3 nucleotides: TGTGCCAGCAGCGTCCGGGACAATAATGGCTACACCTTC. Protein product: CASSVRDNNGYTF.

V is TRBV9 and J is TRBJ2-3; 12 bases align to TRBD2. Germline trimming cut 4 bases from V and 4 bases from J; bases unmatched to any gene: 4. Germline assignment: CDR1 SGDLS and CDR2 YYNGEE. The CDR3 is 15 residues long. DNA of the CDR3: TGTGCCAGCAGCTCGACTAGCGGGAGTTCAGATACGCAGTATTTT. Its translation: CASSSTSGSSDTQYF.

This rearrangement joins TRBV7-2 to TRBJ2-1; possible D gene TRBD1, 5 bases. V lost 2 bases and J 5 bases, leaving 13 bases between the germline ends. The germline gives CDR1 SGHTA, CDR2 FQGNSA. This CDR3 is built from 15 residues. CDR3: CASSLTLGRNNEQFF. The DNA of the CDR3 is TGTGCCAGCAGCTTAACGCTGGGGCGCAACAATGAGCAGTTCTTC. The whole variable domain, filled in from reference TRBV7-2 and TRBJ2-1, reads GAGVSQSPSNKVTEKGKDVELRCDPISGHTALYWYRQSLGQGLEFLIYFQGNSAPDKSGLPSDRFSAERTGGSVSTLTIQRTQQEDSAVYLCASSLTLGRNNEQFFGPGTRLTVL.

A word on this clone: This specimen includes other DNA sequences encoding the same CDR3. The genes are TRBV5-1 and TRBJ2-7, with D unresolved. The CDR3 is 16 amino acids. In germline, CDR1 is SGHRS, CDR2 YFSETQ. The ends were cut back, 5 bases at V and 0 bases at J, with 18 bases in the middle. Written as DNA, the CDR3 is TGCGCCAGCAGTCCCAAACTCACTTCCGGCTCCTACGAGCAGTACTTC. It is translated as CASSPKLTSGSYEQYF.